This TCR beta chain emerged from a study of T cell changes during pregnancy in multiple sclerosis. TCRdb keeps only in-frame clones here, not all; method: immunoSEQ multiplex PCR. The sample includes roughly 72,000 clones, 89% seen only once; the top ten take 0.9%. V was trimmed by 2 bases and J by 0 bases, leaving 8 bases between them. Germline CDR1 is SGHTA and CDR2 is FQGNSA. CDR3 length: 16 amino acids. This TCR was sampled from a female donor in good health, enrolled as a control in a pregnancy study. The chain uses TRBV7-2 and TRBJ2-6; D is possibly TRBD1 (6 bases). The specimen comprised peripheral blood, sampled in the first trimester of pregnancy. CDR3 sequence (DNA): TGTGCCAGCAGCTTAATAGGGGGCTCTGGGGCCAACGTCCTGACTTTC. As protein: CASSLIGGSGANVLTF.